This T cell receptor (beta chain) was captured in a study of vaccination and CD4 T cells after COVID-19. For the study at large: Two-dose vaccination with either BNT162b2 or mRNA-1273 was given to participants. Ranging from 14 to 241, the interval between dose two and post-vaccine sampling had a median of approximately 77 days. The cells in question were stimulated using overlapping spike peptides derived from SARS-CoV-2, HCoV-NL63, HCoV-OC43 and HCoV-229E.

The study sequenced cultured CD4+ T cell DNA using the Oncomine TCR Beta short-read assay. TCRdb recomputed calls from the PCR reads with MiXCR, one row per CDR3 protein. The sample records about 18,000 distinct CDR3 sequences, about 50% being singletons. About this clonotype: The antigen is undetermined.

CDR1 and CDR2 from the germline V gene are SGHVS and FQNEAQ. Trimming removed 1 base from V and 7 bases from J, with 11 bases in between. The CDR3 consists of 14 residues. Treatment noted: roughly nine-day PBMC culture with coronavirus spike peptide pools or control peptides (ViraFEST assay). In the ViraFEST assay, peptide-pool expansion preceded TCR sequencing of expanded clonotypes. The receptor's source is a human donor who had recovered from COVID-19. This chain links TRBV7-8 with TRBJ2-4, with a tentative D call TRBD1 (6 bases). Sequencing was performed on CD4+ T cells from blood, cultured in vitro. The CDR3 DNA reads as TGTGCCAGCAGCTTAGAAGCAGGGGCGAACATTCAGTACTTC. This sequence encodes CASSLEAGANIQYF.